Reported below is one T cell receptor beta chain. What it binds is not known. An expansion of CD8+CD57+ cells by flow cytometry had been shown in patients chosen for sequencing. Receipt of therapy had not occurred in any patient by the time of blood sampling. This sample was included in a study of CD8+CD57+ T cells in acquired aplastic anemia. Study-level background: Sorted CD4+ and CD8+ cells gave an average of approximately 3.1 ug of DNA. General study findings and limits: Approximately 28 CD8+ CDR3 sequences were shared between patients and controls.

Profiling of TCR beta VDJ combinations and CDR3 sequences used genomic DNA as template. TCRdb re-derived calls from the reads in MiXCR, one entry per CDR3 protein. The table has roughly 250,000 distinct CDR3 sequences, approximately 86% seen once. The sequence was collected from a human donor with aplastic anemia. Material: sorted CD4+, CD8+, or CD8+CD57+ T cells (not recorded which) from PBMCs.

The CDR3 DNA follows: TGTGCCAGCAGCTTAGAGGTGACAGGGGATACTGAAGCTTTCTTT. Translated: CASSLEVTGDTEAFF. This chain joins TRBV7-2 and TRBJ1-1, with 8 positions matching TRBD1. Germline values: CDR1 SGHTA, CDR2 FQGNSA. J lost 5 bases, V lost 1 base, and 6 bases had no gene match. This CDR3 contains 15 residues.